These 21 T cell receptor beta chains were sequenced from one sample in a study of neurological immune-mediated disorders. TCRdb redid the calling of the 5' RACE reads with MiXCR, one entry per CDR3 protein. There are about 59,000 distinct CDR3 sequences in the sample; roughly 3.2% occur only once, and under 4% lies in the top ten. Sequenced material: PBMCs. The origin of the receptors is a woman in her 30s with multiple sclerosis.

The rearrangement uses TRBV10-3 and TRBJ2-7; D assignment may be TRBD1 or TRBD2 (6 bases each). The ends were cut back, 8 bases at V and 1 base at J, with 15 bases in the middle. The CDR3 sequence is 14 residues long. Germline loops: CDR1 ENHRY, CDR2 SYGVKD. CDR3: CAIAGGGGSYEQYF. The CDR3 nucleotides read TGTGCCATCGCCGGAGGAGGGGGTTCCTACGAGCAGTACTTC.

This clonotype has only a few counts. The CDR3 DNA reads TGCAGTGCTACACTAGCGGGGGTAAGCTACGAGCAGTACTTC. Translation gives CSATLAGVSYEQYF. The chain employs TRBV20-1 and TRBJ2-7, with 11 bases identical to TRBD2. The CDR3 contains 14 residues. Germline trimming cut 4 bases from V and 3 bases from J; bases unmatched to any gene: 5. Germline-derived CDR1 and CDR2 are DFQATT and SNEGSKA (reference sequence).

Concerning this clonotype: A read error may be the cause here, since a much bigger clone is one base away. The rearrangement uses TRBV7-2 and TRBJ2-1, with 8 bases that match TRBD1. V shed 4 bases, J shed 1 base, and the junction held 9 bases outside the gene matches. The CDR3 runs to 17 residues. The V gene's germline CDR1 is SGHTA and CDR2 FQGNSA. The DNA of the CDR3 is TGTGCCAGCAGCTCCCGGACAGGGTTCAGATCCTACAATGAGCAGTTCTTC. It yields the protein CASSSRTGFRSYNEQFF.

This clonotype occurred many times. The rearrangement joins TRBV27 to TRBJ2-3; D is undetermined. This CDR3 region has 13 residues. Germline V gene data show CDR1 as MNHEY and CDR2 as SMNVEV (reference sequence). Trimming removed 7 bases at V and 2 bases at J, with 10 bases between. The DNA of the CDR3 is TGTGCCAGCAAGGGATACTTCACAGATACGCAGTATTTT. Amino acids: CASKGYFTDTQYF.

Remarks on this clonotype: With a much larger clone just one base away, this may be a read error. V is TRBV11-3 and J is TRBJ2-4; 7 bases agree with TRBD1. The CDR3 runs 13 residues. The V and J ends lost 8 bases and 10 bases, in that order; junction bases with no gene match: 11. CDR1 is SGHNT, CDR2 YENEEA, per germline. CDR3 sequence: CASGPPGQKIQYF. The CDR3 nucleotides are TGTGCCAGCGGGCCCCCGGGACAGAAAATTCAGTACTTC.

This clonotype was seen at least ten times. This sequence joins TRBV25-1 and TRBJ1-6, with 8 bases that match TRBD1. Germline V gene data show CDR1 as MGHDK and CDR2 as SYGVNS. Unmatched junction bases numbered 6, after V lost 4 bases and J lost 7 bases. The CDR3 extends over 15 amino acids. Here the CDR3 reads CASSGRQGPNSPLHF. The CDR3 nucleotides read TGTGCCAGCAGTGGCCGACAGGGGCCAAATTCACCCCTCCACTTT.

This clonotype was counted many times. The chain carries TRBV10-3 and TRBJ2-5; 10 bases fit TRBD1. V lost 10 bases to trimming and J lost 3 bases; unmatched junction nucleotides: 14. The CDR3 covers 16 residues. Germline V gene lookup returns CDR1 ENHRY and CDR2 SYGVKD. CDR3 nucleotide sequence: TGTGCCACGGGGTCGTACACCGGGACAGGGGAAGAGACCCAGTACTTC. As protein: CATGSYTGTGEETQYF.

This clonotype was observed a few times. The junction departs from germline at one end; a sequencing error may be responsible. The CDR3 is CATSEPGTLGLDTQYF. In nucleotides, the CDR3 is TGTGCAACCAGTGAACCCGGGACACTAGGGTTGGATACGCAGTATTTT. This rearrangement joins TRBV24-1 to TRBJ2-3, with a possible D match to TRBD1 (6 bases). Germline V gene lookup returns CDR1 KGHDR and CDR2 SFDVKD. The CDR3 is 16 residues long.

The gene calls are TRBV5-1 and TRBJ1-5; the D gene is possibly TRBD1 (5 bases). The CDR3 length is 15 residues. V gave up 1 base and J gave up 5 bases, with 13 bases separating them. CDR1 and CDR2 from the germline V gene are SGHRS and YFSETQ. CDR3: CASSLTSRVDQPQHF. Written as DNA, the CDR3 is TGCGCCAGCAGCTTGACATCCAGGGTGGATCAGCCCCAGCATTTT. The variable domain in full, completed from reference TRBV5-1 and TRBJ1-5, reads KAGVTQTPRYLIKTRGQQVTLSCSPISGHRSVSWYQQTPGQGLQFLFEYFSETQRNKGNFPGRFSGRQFSNSRSEMNVSTLELGDSALYLCASSLTSRVDQPQHFGDGTRLSIL.

The gene calls are TRBV5-1 and TRBJ1-5, with a weak D call TRBD1 (6 bases). The V end was cut by 4 bases, the J end by 2 bases, with 13 bases between. Germline loops: CDR1 SGHRS, CDR2 YFSETQ. CDR3 size: 15 residues. The CDR3 DNA is TGCGCCAGCAGCCTTGAGGCAGGGGGCAATCAGCCCCAGCATTTT. It specifies CASSLEAGGNQPQHF.

This clonotype has ten or more counts. The J gene is TRBJ2-1, the V gene TRBV20-1, with D perhaps matching TRBD1 (6 bases). The germline V gene has CDR1 DFQATT and CDR2 SNEGSKA (reference sequence). This CDR3 is 14 amino acids long. The V end lost 0 bases, the J end lost 4 bases, and 10 bases lay between the germline ends. This chain's CDR3 is CSARDRGGYNEQFF. The CDR3 DNA sequence: TGCAGTGCTAGAGATCGAGGGGGATACAATGAGCAGTTCTTC.

Note on this clonotype: A much more abundant neighbour one base away suggests this may be a read error. The CDR3 here is CASRPRTNNEQFF. CDR3 DNA: TGTGCCAGCAGACCTAGGACGAACAATGAGCAGTTCTTC. This chain links TRBV12-3 or TRBV12-4 with TRBJ2-1; D unclear. CDR3 size: 13 residues. V was pared by 6 bases and J by 5 bases, with 11 bases between.

This clonotype showed up many times. The chain has TRBV5-5 and TRBJ1-4; 7 nucleotides agree with TRBD1. The CDR3 spans 13 residues. V was pared by 4 bases and J by 7 bases, with 4 bases of the junction left unmatched. Germline loops: CDR1 SGHKS, CDR2 YYEKEE (reference sequence). The CDR3 is CASSRDRVEKLFF. The CDR3 region has the DNA TGTGCCAGCAGCCGCGACAGGGTTGAAAAACTGTTTTTT.

This clonotype was seen ten or more times. CDR3 amino acids: CASSVTGPGTEAFF. The CDR3 region has the DNA TGCGCCAGCAGCGTGACCGGCCCGGGCACTGAAGCTTTCTTT. This chain joins TRBV5-1 and TRBJ1-1; D is ambiguous. The germline V gene encodes CDR1 SGHRS and CDR2 YFSETQ. The CDR3 totals 14 residues. The V and J ends lost 4 bases and 4 bases respectively, with 14 bases between them.

This clonotype was recorded many times. This chain connects TRBV12-3 or TRBV12-4 to TRBJ2-1; 8 bases align to TRBD2. This CDR3 is built from 17 residues. V shed 4 bases, J shed 10 bases, and the junction held 18 bases outside the gene matches. As DNA, the CDR3 is TGTGCCAGCAGTTACCTAACTAGCGGCCCCTGGCGAGGGGAGCAGTTCTTC. Translated, it gives CASSYLTSGPWRGEQFF.

This clonotype appeared many times. The chain is built from TRBV20-1 and TRBJ1-4; perhaps TRBD1 as D (5 bases). Trimming left V 1 base short and J 8 bases short, with 14 bases between. CDR1 is DFQATT and CDR2 is SNEGSKA in the germline V gene (reference sequence). The CDR3 has 14 residues. The CDR3 region is CSARGGGIGEKLFF. As DNA, the CDR3 is TGCAGTGCTAGAGGGGGGGGGATTGGGGAAAAACTGTTTTTT.

This clonotype was seen a handful of times. Being one base from a much bigger clone, this may be a read error. V is TRBV5-6 and J is TRBJ1-1; D gene unclear. V dropped 4 bases and J dropped 2 bases, with 6 bases sitting between them. The CDR3 loop spans 12 amino acids. Germline V lookup: CDR1 SGHDT, CDR2 YYEEEE. The CDR3 DNA reads TGTGCCAGCAGCCGAAAAAACACTGAAGCTTTCTTT. It encodes CASSRKNTEAFF.

This clonotype was seen many times. The rearrangement links TRBV20-1 to TRBJ2-1; 13 nucleotides agree with TRBD2. The CDR3 runs 14 residues. Trimming cost V 4 bases and J 9 bases; bases outside gene matches: 6. Germline lookup yields CDR1 DFQATT and CDR2 SNEGSKA (reference sequence). The CDR3 DNA is TGCAGTGCTATAGGACTAGCGGGGGTGTTTGAGCAGTTCTTC. It specifies CSAIGLAGVFEQFF.

This clonotype was counted a few times. One base away lies a much larger clone, so this may be a sequencing read error. This chain links TRBV5-1 with TRBJ1-6; no definite D call. In germline, CDR1 is SGHRS, CDR2 YFSETQ. CDR3 size: 12 residues. V gave up 3 bases and J gave up 9 bases, with 7 bases separating them. The CDR3 spells CASSSDGSPLHF. The DNA of the CDR3 is TGCGCCAGCAGCTCGGACGGTTCACCCCTCCACTTT.

This clonotype was observed at least ten times. The chain carries TRBV5-1 and TRBJ1-5; 8 nucleotides agree with TRBD1. This CDR3 region has 13 residues. Germline assignment: CDR1 SGHRS and CDR2 YFSETQ. V gave up 2 bases and J gave up 5 bases; unmatched junction bases: 0. The CDR3 is CASSLQGDQPQHF. Here the CDR3 DNA reads TGCGCCAGCAGCTTACAGGGGGATCAGCCCCAGCATTTT. Looking up the rest from reference TRBV5-1 and TRBJ1-5 gives the full variable domain: KAGVTQTPRYLIKTRGQQVTLSCSPISGHRSVSWYQQTPGQGLQFLFEYFSETQRNKGNFPGRFSGRQFSNSRSEMNVSTLELGDSALYLCASSLQGDQPQHFGDGTRLSIL.

Comments on this clonotype: This could be a read error, since a much larger clone is one nucleotide away. The rearrangement joins TRBV25-1 to TRBJ1-1, with D hard to call. The germline CDR1 and CDR2 sequences are MGHDK and SYGVNS. The length of the CDR3 is 15 residues. The CDR3 DNA sequence: TGTGCCTGCAGTGAAGCGGGCCCGACGGGCACTGAAGCTTTCTTT. It translates to CACSEAGPTGTEAFF.